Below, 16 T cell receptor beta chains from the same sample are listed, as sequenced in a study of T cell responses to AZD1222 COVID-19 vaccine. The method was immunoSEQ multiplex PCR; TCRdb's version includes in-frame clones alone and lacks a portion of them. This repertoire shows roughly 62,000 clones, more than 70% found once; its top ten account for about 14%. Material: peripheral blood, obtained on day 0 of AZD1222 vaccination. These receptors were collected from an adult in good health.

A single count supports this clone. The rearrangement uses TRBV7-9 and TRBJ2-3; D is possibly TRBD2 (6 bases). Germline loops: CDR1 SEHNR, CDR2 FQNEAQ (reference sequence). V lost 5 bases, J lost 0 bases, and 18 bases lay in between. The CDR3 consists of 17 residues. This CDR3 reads CASSPLGRGFSTDTQYF. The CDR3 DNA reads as TGTGCCAGCAGCCCTTTGGGGCGGGGCTTTAGCACAGATACGCAGTATTTT.

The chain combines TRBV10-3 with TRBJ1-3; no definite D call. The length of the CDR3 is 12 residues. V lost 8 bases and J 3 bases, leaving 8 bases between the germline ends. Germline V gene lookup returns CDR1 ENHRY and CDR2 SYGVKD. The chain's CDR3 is CAIESDGNTIYF. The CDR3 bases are TGTGCCATCGAGTCGGATGGAAACACCATATATTTT.

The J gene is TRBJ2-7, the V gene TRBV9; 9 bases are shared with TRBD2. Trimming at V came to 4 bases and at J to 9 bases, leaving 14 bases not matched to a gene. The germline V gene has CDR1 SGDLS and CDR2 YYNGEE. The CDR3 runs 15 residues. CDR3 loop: CASSPVAASGDVQYF. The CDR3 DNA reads TGTGCCAGCAGCCCCGTGGCTGCTAGCGGGGATGTGCAGTACTTC.

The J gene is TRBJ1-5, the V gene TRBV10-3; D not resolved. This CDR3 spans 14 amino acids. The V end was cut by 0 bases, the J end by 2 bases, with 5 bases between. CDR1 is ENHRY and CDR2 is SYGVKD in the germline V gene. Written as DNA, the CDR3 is TGTGCCATCAGTGAGTCGCTGGGCAATCAGCCCCAGCATTTT. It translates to CAISESLGNQPQHF.

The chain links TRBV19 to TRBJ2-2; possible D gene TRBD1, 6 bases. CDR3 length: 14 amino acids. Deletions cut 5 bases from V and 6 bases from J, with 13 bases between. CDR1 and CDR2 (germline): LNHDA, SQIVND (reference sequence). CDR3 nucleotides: TGTGCCAGTAGTGTTTACAGGGAACCCGGGGAGCTGTTTTTT. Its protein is CASSVYREPGELFF.

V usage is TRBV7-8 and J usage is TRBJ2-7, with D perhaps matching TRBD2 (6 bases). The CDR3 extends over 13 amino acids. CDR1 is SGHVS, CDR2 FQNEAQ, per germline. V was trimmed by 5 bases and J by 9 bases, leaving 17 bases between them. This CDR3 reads CASSPGGPPTQYF. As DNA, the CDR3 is TGTGCCAGCAGCCCCGGGGGACCCCCTACGCAGTACTTC.

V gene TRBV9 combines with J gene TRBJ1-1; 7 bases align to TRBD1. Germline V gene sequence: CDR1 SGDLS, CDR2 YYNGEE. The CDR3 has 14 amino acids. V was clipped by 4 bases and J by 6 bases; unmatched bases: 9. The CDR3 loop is CASSSGTAMPEAFF. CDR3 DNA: TGTGCCAGCAGCTCCGGGACAGCGATGCCTGAAGCTTTCTTT.

This chain's CDR3 is CASIRGAPLYNEQFF. CDR3 DNA: TGTGCCAGCATACGGGGGGCTCCTCTCTACAATGAGCAGTTCTTC. This sequence joins TRBV6-6 and TRBJ2-1; a weak D match, TRBD2 (7 bases). This CDR3 has 15 amino acids. The germline gives CDR1 MNHNY, CDR2 SVGAGI (reference sequence). The V end was cut by 7 bases, the J end by 3 bases, with 16 bases between.

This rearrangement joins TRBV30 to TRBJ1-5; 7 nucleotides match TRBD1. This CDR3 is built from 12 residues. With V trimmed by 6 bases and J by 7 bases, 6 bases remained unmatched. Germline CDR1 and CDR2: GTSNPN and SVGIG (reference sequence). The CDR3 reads CACAQGSQPQHF. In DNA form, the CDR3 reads TGTGCCTGCGCACAGGGGAGCCAGCCCCAGCATTTT. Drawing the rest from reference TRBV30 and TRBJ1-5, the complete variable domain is SQTIHQWPATLVQPVGSPLSLECTVEGTSNPNLYWYRQAAGRGLQLLFYSVGIGQISSEVPQNLSASRPQDRQFILSSKKLLLSDSGFYLCACAQGSQPQHFGDGTRLSIL.

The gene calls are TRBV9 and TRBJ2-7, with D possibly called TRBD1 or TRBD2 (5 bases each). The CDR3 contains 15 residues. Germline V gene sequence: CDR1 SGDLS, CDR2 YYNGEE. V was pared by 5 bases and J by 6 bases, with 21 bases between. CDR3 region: CASSTSGTYTVEQYF. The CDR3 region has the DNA TGTGCCAGCAGTACGTCCGGGACCTACACGGTCGAGCAGTACTTC.

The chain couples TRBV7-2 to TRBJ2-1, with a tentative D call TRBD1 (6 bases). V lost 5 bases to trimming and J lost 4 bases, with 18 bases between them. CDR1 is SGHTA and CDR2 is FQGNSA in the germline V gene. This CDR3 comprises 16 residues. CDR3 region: CASSRQGNAPYNEQFF. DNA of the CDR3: TGTGCCAGCAGCCGGCAGGGGAATGCGCCATACAATGAGCAGTTCTTC.

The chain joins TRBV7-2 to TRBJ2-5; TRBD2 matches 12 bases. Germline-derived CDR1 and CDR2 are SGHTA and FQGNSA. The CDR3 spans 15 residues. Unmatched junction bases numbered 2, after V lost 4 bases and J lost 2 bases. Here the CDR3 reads CASSWTSGDQETQYF. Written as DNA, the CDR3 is TGTGCCAGCAGCTGGACTAGCGGGGATCAAGAGACCCAGTACTTC. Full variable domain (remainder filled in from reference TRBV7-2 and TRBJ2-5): GAGVSQSPSNKVTEKGKDVELRCDPISGHTALYWYRQSLGQGLEFLIYFQGNSAPDKSGLPSDRFSAERTGGSVSTLTIQRTQQEDSAVYLCASSWTSGDQETQYFGPGTRLLVL.

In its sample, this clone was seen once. In DNA, the CDR3 is TGCACCAGCAGCCAAGTTTGGGCTAGACAGGGGGCTGAAGCTTTCTTT. Translation gives CTSSQVWARQGAEAFF. V usage is TRBV1 and J usage is TRBJ1-1; the table's TRBD1 call for D was not verified on the DNA. TRBV1 counts as a pseudogene. The CDR3 sequence is 16 residues long.

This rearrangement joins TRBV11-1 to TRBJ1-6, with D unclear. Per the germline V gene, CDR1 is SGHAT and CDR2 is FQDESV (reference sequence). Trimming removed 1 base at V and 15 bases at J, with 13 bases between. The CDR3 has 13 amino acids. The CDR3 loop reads CASSLEGGLGLHF. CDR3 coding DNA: TGTGCCAGCAGCTTAGAGGGCGGCCTCGGCCTCCACTTT. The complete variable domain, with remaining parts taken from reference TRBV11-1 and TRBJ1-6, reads EAEVAQSPRYKITEKSQAVAFWCDPISGHATLYWYRQILGQGPELLVQFQDESVVDDSQLPKDRFSAERLKGVDSTLKIQPAELGDSAMYLCASSLEGGLGLHFGNGTRLTVT.

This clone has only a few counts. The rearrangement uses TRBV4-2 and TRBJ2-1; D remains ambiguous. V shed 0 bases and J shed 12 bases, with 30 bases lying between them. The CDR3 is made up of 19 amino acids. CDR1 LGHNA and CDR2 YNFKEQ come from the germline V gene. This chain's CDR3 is CASSQDMTAPAAANYGQFF. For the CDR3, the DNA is TGTGCCAGCAGCCAAGATATGACGGCCCCAGCTGCGGCAAATTATGGGCAGTTCTTC.

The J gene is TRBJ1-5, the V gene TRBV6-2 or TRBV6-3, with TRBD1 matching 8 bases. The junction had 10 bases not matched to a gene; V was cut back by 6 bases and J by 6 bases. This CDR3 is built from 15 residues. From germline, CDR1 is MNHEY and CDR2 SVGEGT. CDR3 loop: CASSDTGGIGQPQHF. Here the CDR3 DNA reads TGTGCCAGCAGCGATACAGGGGGGATCGGTCAGCCCCAGCATTTT.